Listed below are T cell receptor beta chains from one sample, sequenced in a study of regulatory T cells in long-lasting Graves disease. TCRdb independently ran MiXCR on the multiplex PCR reads; one entry per CDR3 protein. The sample lists 320,000 or so distinct CDR3 sequences, 15% to 20% occurring once. This specimen was peripheral blood mononuclear cells (PBMCs), taken at new diagnosis, from a patient treated with antithyroid drugs. All receptors come from a female donor with Graves disease. Each CDR3 is given with its conserved first and last residue. Some rows have no size entry. The others give once, few or many, or a class for an expanded clone.

length: 16; size: few; V: TRBV27; J: TRBJ2-3; CDR3: CASSLFPSRSTDTQYF
length: 18; size: .; V: TRBV3-1; J: TRBJ2-1; CDR3: CASSQSGGPASSYNEQFF
length: 12; size: .; V: TRBV20-1; J: TRBJ2-7; CDR3: CSARDRSYEQYF
length: 15; size: .; V: TRBV7-9; J: TRBJ1-2; CDR3: CASSLAPADNYGYTF
length: 16; size: many; V: TRBV3-1; J: TRBJ2-1; CDR3: CASSTRTGYIDNEQFF
length: 15; size: many; V: TRBV5-1; J: TRBJ2-2; CDR3: CASTIGLTNTGELFF
length: 17; size: many; V: TRBV12-3/TRBV12-4; J: TRBJ2-7; CDR3: CASSLGLGEPPVGEQYF
length: 14; size: many; V: TRBV12-3/TRBV12-4; J: TRBJ1-3; CDR3: CASNKGLSGNTIYF
length: 15; size: many; V: TRBV7-2; J: TRBJ2-2; CDR3: CASSQRAVNTGELFF
length: 15; size: many; V: TRBV7-9; J: TRBJ2-1; CDR3: CASSRAAGGRGEQFF
length: 13; size: .; V: TRBV7-9; J: TRBJ2-1; CDR3: CASSLALGVEQFF
length: 15; size: many; V: TRBV6-1; J: TRBJ2-5; CDR3: CASSEVWRYQETQYF
length: 15; size: many; V: TRBV11-2; J: TRBJ2-2; CDR3: CASSLQGIDTGELFF
length: 13; size: many; V: TRBV9; J: TRBJ2-1; CDR3: CASSPLVDHEQFF
length: 13; size: few; V: TRBV27; J: TRBJ2-2; CDR3: CASSFSGTGELFF
length: 14; size: many; V: TRBV28; J: TRBJ2-7; CDR3: CASSSTSGRGEQYF
length: 14; size: many; V: TRBV6-7; J: TRBJ1-1; CDR3: CASSAGQGDTEAFF
length: 12; size: many; V: TRBV10-3; J: TRBJ2-7; CDR3: CAILRETYEQYF
length: 13; size: many; V: TRBV28; J: TRBJ2-1; CDR3: CASTLAGAHEQFF
length: 15; size: many; V: TRBV14; J: TRBJ1-3; CDR3: CASSQAPLGGNTIYF
length: 15; size: few; V: TRBV28; J: TRBJ2-3; CDR3: CATTLAGDITDTQYF
length: 14; size: .; V: TRBV12-3/TRBV12-4; J: TRBJ2-5; CDR3: CASSLFGQIETQYF
length: 14; size: many; V: TRBV10-2; J: TRBJ2-1; CDR3: CASAPAALGNEQFF
length: 18; size: many; V: TRBV12-3/TRBV12-4; J: TRBJ1-3; CDR3: CASSFLVGGVGSGNTIYF
length: 13; size: .; V: TRBV6-1; J: TRBJ1-3; CDR3: CATRLSSGNTIYF
length: 17; size: few; V: TRBV10-3; J: TRBJ2-2; CDR3: CAISESRARANTGELFF
length: 16; size: .; V: TRBV7-9; J: TRBJ2-1; CDR3: CASSQRWDKTYNEQFF
length: 12; size: .; V: TRBV10-1; J: TRBJ2-1; CDR3: CASSYKNNEQFF
length: 13; size: many; V: TRBV13; J: TRBJ2-7; CDR3: CASRSGLAHEQYF
length: 11; size: .; V: TRBV10-2; J: TRBJ2-7; CDR3: CASSGLPEQYF
length: 15; size: many; V: TRBV19; J: TRBJ1-5; CDR3: CASTLGQGDYQPQHF
length: 13; size: many; V: TRBV12-3/TRBV12-4; J: TRBJ1-4; CDR3: CASRGTGGEKLFF